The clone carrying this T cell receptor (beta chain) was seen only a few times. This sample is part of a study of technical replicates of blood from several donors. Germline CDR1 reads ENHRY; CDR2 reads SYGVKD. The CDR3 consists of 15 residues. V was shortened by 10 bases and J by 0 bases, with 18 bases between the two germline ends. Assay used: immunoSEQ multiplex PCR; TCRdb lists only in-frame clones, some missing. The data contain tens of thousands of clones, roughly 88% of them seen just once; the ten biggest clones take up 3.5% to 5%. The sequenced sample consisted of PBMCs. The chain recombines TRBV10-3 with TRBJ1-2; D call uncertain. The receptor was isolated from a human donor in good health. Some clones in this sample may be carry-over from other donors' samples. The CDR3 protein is CATARGPTANYGYTF. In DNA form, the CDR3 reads TGTGCCACCGCCCGGGGTCCGACTGCTAACTATGGCTACACCTTC.